These T cell receptor beta chains were read from a single sample in a study of blood T cell repertoires in COVID-19. The data were produced by immunoSEQ multiplex PCR, yet TCRdb's version contains in-frame clones alone and is incomplete. The profile shows 85,000 to 110,000 clones, around nine tenths of them singletons. Sequencing was carried out using peripheral blood. The source of these receptors is a man over 45 in a cohort sampled during active COVID-19. Both conserved end residues are part of each CDR3. A D gene is named only where the DNA matches it firmly. Clone sizes are given selectively: once, few, many, or a class where the clone is expanded.

size,V,D,J,DNA,CDR3
-,TRBV25-1,-,TRBJ2-5,TGTGCCAGCACCCCCAACCGAGTCGTACAAGAGACCCAGTACTTC,CASTPNRVVQETQYF
-,TRBV10-3,-,TRBJ2-2,TGTGCCATCAGTGCAAACAGGGTAGACACCGGGGAGCTGTTTTTT,CAISANRVDTGELFF
-,TRBV9,TRBD1,TRBJ2-7,TGTGCCAGCACGGGACAGGGGAGCCACGAGCAGTACTTC,CASTGQGSHEQYF
-,TRBV4-2,TRBD1,TRBJ1-2,TGTGCCAGCAGCCCGAGGGGGACAGGGGTTGGCTACACCTTC,CASSPRGTGVGYTF
-,TRBV9,-,TRBJ2-2,TGTGCCAGCAGCGTAGCGGTGGGACAAAAACCCTTTAACGGGGAGCTGTTTTTT,CASSVAVGQKPFNGELFF
-,TRBV3-1/TRBV3-2,TRBD1,TRBJ2-7,TGTGCCAGCAGCCCGGGTGGAAAGGGGGCACCCTACGAGCAGTACTTC,CASSPGGKGAPYEQYF
once,TRBV5-5,-,TRBJ1-3,TGTGCCAGCAGCCAGATACCGGGGGGAAACACCATATATTTT,CASSQIPGGNTIYF
-,TRBV4-2,TRBD1,TRBJ1-1,TGTGCCAGCAGCCAAGAGGGCGGGACAGGAGCTTTCTTT,CASSQEGGTGAFF
-,TRBV9,TRBD2,TRBJ2-1,TGTGCCAGCAGCGCCAGCGGGGGCTCCTACAATGAGCAGTTCTTC,CASSASGGSYNEQFF
-,TRBV5-6,-,TRBJ2-3,TGTGCCAGCAGCTTGGCCGTAGATACGCAGTATTTT,CASSLAVDTQYF
-,TRBV24-1,TRBD1,TRBJ2-1,TGTGCCACCAGTGATTTGCAAGGGACAGCCCGCTCCTACAATGAGCAGTTCTTC,CATSDLQGTARSYNEQFF
-,TRBV5-1,TRBD1,TRBJ1-6,TGCGCCAGCAGCTCCGTGGGACAGGGTAATTCACCCCTCCACTTT,CASSSVGQGNSPLHF
-,TRBV25-1,-,TRBJ2-3,TGTGCCAGCAGTGACAGTGCAGATACGCAGTATTTT,CASSDSADTQYF
once,TRBV24-1,TRBD1,TRBJ2-2,TGTGCCACCAGTGATAGGAGACAGGGAGTCACCGGGGAGCTGTTTTTT,CATSDRRQGVTGELFF
-,TRBV13,-,TRBJ2-3,TGTGCCAGCAGCCAAAGCCCGGATACGCAGTATTTT,CASSQSPDTQYF
-,TRBV27,TRBD1,TRBJ1-1,TGTGCCAGCAGTGCCGGGACAGGGGGCTCGAACACTGAAGCTTTCTTT,CASSAGTGGSNTEAFF
-,TRBV19,-,TRBJ1-2,TGTGCCAGTAGTATAGAATCCGGGATCTATGGCTACACCTTC,CASSIESGIYGYTF
-,TRBV7-2,TRBD1,TRBJ2-5,TGTGCCAGCAGCTTTACTTCGGACAGGGGGGAAACCCAGTACTTC,CASSFTSDRGETQYF
few,TRBV7-9,TRBD1,TRBJ1-2,TGTGCCAGCAGCTTCGGGGACAGTGGGTATGGCTACACCTTC,CASSFGDSGYGYTF
-,TRBV24-1,TRBD1,TRBJ2-1,TGTGCCACCAGTGATGCTCCGGGACAGGGTGGGAATGAGCAGTTCTTC,CATSDAPGQGGNEQFF
-,TRBV7-2,-,TRBJ2-5,TGTGCCAGCCCCTCAGTAAGTGGAGAGACCCAGTACTTC,CASPSVSGETQYF
-,TRBV5-4,TRBD1,TRBJ1-1,TGTGCCAGCAGCCCAAAGAGACAGGGAAGGAACACTGAAGCTTTCTTT,CASSPKRQGRNTEAFF
-,TRBV18,-,TRBJ1-2,TGTGCCAGCTCACCACGGGTAGGCTCCGGAGATGGCTACACCTTC,CASSPRVGSGDGYTF
once,TRBV27,TRBD1,TRBJ2-1,TGTGCCAGCAGGGAAGCCGGGACAGGGGTCAATGAGCAGTTCTTC,CASREAGTGVNEQFF
-,TRBV15,TRBD2,TRBJ2-3,TGTGCCACCTCGACTAGCGGGGGAACAGATACGCAGTATTTT,CATSTSGGTDTQYF